These 8 T cell receptor beta chains originate from one sample sequenced in a study of blood T cell repertoires in COVID-19. TCRdb's table, derived via immunoSEQ multiplex PCR, lists solely in-frame clones and lacks some. The table has about 400,000 clones, about nine tenths seen once. Sequences were obtained from PBMCs or T cells enriched from blood (not recorded which). The receptors were sampled from a woman younger than 45 who had recovered from COVID-19.

The CDR3, as DNA: TGTGCCTGGAGAGGACAGAGCGACTGGGTGAGCGGGGAGCTGTTTTTT. It specifies CAWRGQSDWVSGELFF. The chain joins TRBV30 to TRBJ2-2; perhaps TRBD1 as D (6 bases). In germline, CDR1 is GTSNPN, CDR2 SVGIG (reference sequence). V shed 3 bases and J shed 7 bases, with 21 bases lying between them. The CDR3 has 16 amino acids.

Comment on this clone: Within the sample, other DNA sequences also encode this same CDR3. The chain uses TRBV20-1 and TRBJ1-5; no clear D gene. V was clipped by 3 bases and J by 0 bases, with 12 bases between them. Per germline, CDR1 DFQATT and CDR2 SNEGSKA (reference sequence). This CDR3 comprises 15 residues. CDR3 sequence: CSASNRADSNQPQHF. The CDR3 DNA reads TGCAGTGCTAGTAATAGAGCCGATAGCAATCAGCCCCAGCATTTT.

V usage is TRBV5-8 and J usage is TRBJ1-5; 8 nucleotides agree with TRBD1. CDR3 size: 17 residues. V trimming: 4 bases; J trimming: 3 bases; junction bases outside the gene matches: 12. Germline assignment: CDR1 SGHTS and CDR2 YDEGEE. CDR3 sequence reads: CASSHRDRRKPNQPQHF. The CDR3 region has the DNA TGTGCCAGCAGCCACCGGGACAGGCGAAAGCCCAATCAGCCCCAGCATTTT.

This rearrangement joins TRBV2 to TRBJ1-2; the match to TRBD1 covers 8 bases. Trimming cost V 4 bases and J 0 bases; bases outside gene matches: 4. From germline, CDR1 is SNHLY and CDR2 FYNNEI. There are 15 residues in the CDR3. The CDR3 sequence: CASSGQGLTNYGYTF. The CDR3 DNA follows: TGTGCCAGCAGTGGACAGGGGTTGACTAACTATGGCTACACCTTC.

This sequence joins TRBV11-1 and TRBJ2-7; 10 bases align to TRBD1. V was clipped by 2 bases and J by 2 bases; unmatched bases: 6. Per the germline V gene, CDR1 is SGHAT and CDR2 is FQDESV (reference sequence). The CDR3 is 16 amino acids. The CDR3 reads CASSLRQGAKTYEQYF. The CDR3 bases are TGTGCCAGCAGCTTAAGACAGGGGGCGAAAACCTACGAGCAGTACTTC.

The chain has TRBV2 and TRBJ1-5; 10 bases are shared with TRBD1. This CDR3 spans 15 amino acids. Germline assignment: CDR1 SNHLY and CDR2 FYNNEI. V lost 6 bases and J lost 7; bases outside the gene matches: 9. The CDR3, as DNA: TGTGCCAGCAGCAGTACCGGGACAGGGGACCAGCCCCAGCATTTT. The encoded protein is CASSSTGTGDQPQHF.

The rearrangement uses TRBV6-5 and TRBJ2-5, with 13 bases matching TRBD2. CDR3 length: 15 residues. Losses at the gene ends were 7 bases for V and 4 bases for J; bases not matched to a gene: 6. Germline V gives CDR1 MNHEY, CDR2 SVGAGI. The CDR3 sequence is CASTQLAGGRETQYF. The CDR3 region has the DNA TGTGCCAGCACCCAACTAGCGGGAGGGCGAGAGACCCAGTACTTC.

The rearrangement joins TRBV28 to TRBJ2-3; TRBD2 agrees at 14 bases. CDR1 is MDHEN and CDR2 is SYDVKM in the germline V gene. The CDR3 contains 17 residues. With 5 bases clipped from V and 4 bases from J, the junction kept 8 bases outside the gene matches. In nucleotides, the CDR3 is TGTGCCAGCAGTATCCATAGACTAGCGGGGGGGGCAGATACGCAGTATTTT. Protein product: CASSIHRLAGGADTQYF.